A single sample gave rise to the 30 T cell receptor beta chains below, sequenced in a study of technical replicates of blood from four donors. Sequencing used immunoSEQ multiplex PCR; TCRdb keeps in-frame clones, though not all of them. The data contain about 71,000 clones, more than 75% of them seen just once; the ten biggest clones take up approximately 4.4%. Sequencing used PBMCs. The receptors derive from a human donor in good health. Some clones in this sample may be carry-over from other donors' samples.

This rearrangement joins TRBV7-6 to TRBJ1-1; D may be TRBD1 (5 bases). Per germline, CDR1 SGHVS and CDR2 FNYEAQ. There are 16 residues in the CDR3. Between the trimmed V and J ends, which lost 1 base and 4 bases, there was a span of 16 bases. The CDR3 sequence: CASSLGGGKGSTEAFF. The CDR3, as DNA: TGTGCCAGCAGCTTAGGCGGGGGGAAAGGATCCACTGAAGCTTTCTTT.

The rearrangement joins TRBV19 to TRBJ1-5; 9 nucleotides match TRBD1. CDR3 length equals 15 residues. V lost 6 bases and J lost 3; bases outside the gene matches: 6. CDR1 is LNHDA, CDR2 SQIVND, per germline (reference sequence). The CDR3 nucleotides read TGTGCCAGTAGGGCCGGGACAGGGTTCAATCAGCCCCAGCATTTT. Protein sequence: CASRAGTGFNQPQHF. Combining the CDR3 with reference TRBV19 and TRBJ1-5 gives the whole variable domain DGGITQSPKYLFRKEGQNVTLSCEQNLNHDAMYWYRQDPGQGLRLIYYSQIVNDFQKGDIAEGYSVSREKKESFPLTVTSAQKNPTAFYLCASRAGTGFNQPQHFGDGTRLSIL.

The chain couples TRBV11-1 to TRBJ2-3; D may be TRBD1 (5 bases). V lost 5 bases and J 0 bases, leaving 15 bases between the germline ends. The CDR3 has 16 residues. Germline CDR1 reads SGHAT; CDR2 reads FQDESV (reference sequence). For the CDR3, the DNA is TGTGCCAGCAGCGCCAGAGGTGGGGCTAGCACAGATACGCAGTATTTT. Residues: CASSARGGASTDTQYF.

This clone has a single count. The chain uses TRBV4-2 and TRBJ2-7; TRBD1 might be the D (5 bases). CDR3 length: 14 amino acids. Germline CDR1 reads LGHNA; CDR2 reads YNFKEQ. V lost 4 bases to trimming and J lost 4 bases, with 14 bases between them. The CDR3 region has the DNA TGTGCCAGCAGCCGTTTAGGGGTTTCATACGAGCAGTACTTC. Its translation: CASSRLGVSYEQYF.

The chain recombines TRBV7-6 with TRBJ2-1; the match to TRBD2 covers 14 bases. The length of the CDR3 is 15 residues. Germline-derived CDR1 and CDR2 are SGHVS and FNYEAQ. V trimming: 5 bases; J trimming: 10 bases; junction bases outside the gene matches: 7. The CDR3 DNA reads as TGTGCCAGCAGCACCGGACTAGCGGGAGGATTCGAGCAGTTCTTC. This gives the protein CASSTGLAGGFEQFF.

J is TRBJ2-1 and V is TRBV7-9; TRBD1 matches 7 bases. CDR1 and CDR2 (germline): SEHNR, FQNEAQ (reference sequence). J gave up 2 bases and V 4 bases, and 5 bases lay outside the gene matches. CDR3 length: 15 residues. The CDR3, as DNA: TGTGCCAGCAGCTCTTCGGGACAGCCCTACAATGAGCAGTTCTTC. Translation gives CASSSSGQPYNEQFF.

The CDR3 is CASSFYRQLGTEAFF. In nucleotides, the CDR3 is TGTGCCAGCAGCTTTTACAGGCAACTGGGCACTGAAGCTTTCTTT. The rearrangement joins TRBV5-4 to TRBJ1-1; D may be TRBD1 (5 bases). Looked up from germline, CDR1 is SGHNT and CDR2 is YYREEE (reference sequence). The ends were cut back, 2 bases at V and 4 bases at J, with 15 bases in the middle. The CDR3 length is 15 residues.

The CDR3 reads CASSLGQGADNEQFF. The CDR3 DNA is TGTGCCAGCTCCTTGGGCCAAGGGGCCGACAATGAGCAGTTCTTC. The chain links TRBV11-3 to TRBJ2-1; TRBD1 might be the D (5 bases). The CDR3 is 15 amino acids. In germline, CDR1 is SGHNT, CDR2 YENEEA. Trimming left V 8 bases short and J 5 bases short, with 19 bases between.

This clone was observed a single time. The genes are TRBV7-9 and TRBJ2-7; 11 nucleotides agree with TRBD2. Looked up from germline, CDR1 is SEHNR and CDR2 is FQNEAQ (reference sequence). This CDR3 region has 15 residues. V lost 2 bases and J lost 3; bases outside the gene matches: 3. CDR3 DNA: TGTGCCAGCAGCTTAATACTAGCGGGGGACTACGAGCAGTACTTC. Translation gives CASSLILAGDYEQYF.

The rearrangement links TRBV7-6 to TRBJ2-1, with 7 bases aligning to TRBD1. The CDR3 runs 16 residues. CDR1 and CDR2 (germline): SGHVS, FNYEAQ. J lost 4 bases, V lost 5 bases, and 11 bases had no gene match. This chain's CDR3 is CASSPRPGQRYNEQFF. Here the CDR3 DNA reads TGTGCCAGCAGCCCTCGACCGGGACAGAGATACAATGAGCAGTTCTTC.

V is TRBV7-3 and J is TRBJ1-1; D is ambiguous. The germline V and J ends were trimmed by 1 base and 1 base, with 7 bases remaining between them. CDR3 length: 14 amino acids. The germline V gene encodes CDR1 SGHTA and CDR2 FQGTGA. CDR3: CASSLSAGNTEAFF. The CDR3, as DNA: TGTGCCAGCAGCTTAAGTGCAGGGAACACTGAAGCTTTCTTT.

The chain couples TRBV12-5 to TRBJ1-1, with a tentative D call TRBD1 (6 bases). This CDR3 is built from 15 residues. The germline V and J ends were trimmed by 6 bases and 3 bases, with 17 bases remaining between them. Germline CDR1 reads LGHNT; CDR2 reads FRNRAP. CDR3 in DNA: TGTGCTAGTGGCCGGGATACGGGGGGGCACACTGAAGCTTTCTTT. This translates into CASGRDTGGHTEAFF.

The J gene is TRBJ2-1, the V gene TRBV2; no firm D call. CDR1 SNHLY and CDR2 FYNNEI come from the germline V gene. Deletions cut 3 bases from V and 0 bases from J, with 9 bases between. This CDR3 is built from 15 residues. The DNA for the CDR3 is TGTGCCAGCAGTGACTGGCGAGGCTCCTACAATGAGCAGTTCTTC. Protein product: CASSDWRGSYNEQFF.

The chain joins TRBV6-1 to TRBJ1-6; TRBD1 is a possible D gene (5 bases). The germline gives CDR1 MNHNS, CDR2 SASEGT. This CDR3 comprises 13 residues. Trimming took 10 bases from V and 10 from J, leaving 17 bases between them. CDR3 coding DNA: TGTGCCATCAGGGAGGGAAGTTGGTCACCCCTCCACTTT. Protein: CAIREGSWSPLHF.

In this sample, this clone turned up a few times. The chain has TRBV19 and TRBJ1-2, with 8 bases aligning to TRBD1. The CDR3 sequence is 14 residues long. J gave up 8 bases and V 6 bases, and 11 bases lay outside the gene matches. Germline CDR1 reads LNHDA; CDR2 reads SQIVND (reference sequence). The CDR3 sequence: CASRADRDSGGYTF. For the CDR3, the DNA is TGTGCCAGTAGAGCGGACAGGGATTCGGGAGGCTACACCTTC.

J is TRBJ1-2 and V is TRBV10-3; TRBD1 matches 8 bases. Trimming took 7 bases from V and 5 from J; bases not matched to a gene: 3. The CDR3 has 12 amino acids. Germline V gene lookup returns CDR1 ENHRY and CDR2 SYGVKD. The CDR3 DNA follows: TGTGCCATCAAGGACAGGGAATATGGCTACACCTTC. This encodes CAIKDREYGYTF.

V and J are TRBV4-2 and TRBJ1-2; 8 nucleotides agree with TRBD1. The CDR3 is 14 amino acids. The germline V gene has CDR1 LGHNA and CDR2 YNFKEQ. Losses at the gene ends were 1 base for V and 7 bases for J; bases not matched to a gene: 5. DNA for the CDR3: TGTGCCAGCAGCCAAGTGGGGACAGGTGGTGGCTACACCTTC. Its protein product is CASSQVGTGGGYTF.

The J gene is TRBJ1-2, the V gene TRBV29-1, with unresolved D. The CDR3 runs to 12 residues. V gave up 4 bases and J gave up 7 bases, with 13 bases separating them. The V gene's germline CDR1 is SQVTM and CDR2 ANQGSEA. For the CDR3, the DNA is TGCAGCGTTGTCGCGGCCCACTTTGGCTACACCTTC. It codes for CSVVAAHFGYTF. Supplemented by reference TRBV29-1 and TRBJ1-2, the full variable domain reads SAVISQKPSRDICQRGTSLTIQCQVDSQVTMMFWYRQQPGQSLTLIATANQGSEATYESGFVIDKFPISRPNLTFSTLTVSNMSPEDSSIYLCSVVAAHFGYTFGSGTRLTVV.

This clone appeared a single time. This chain links TRBV6-5 with TRBJ2-7, with 9 bases aligning to TRBD1. This CDR3 contains 15 residues. J lost 6 bases, V lost 0 bases, and 6 bases had no gene match. Germline assignment: CDR1 MNHEY and CDR2 SVGAGI. The CDR3 bases are TGTGCCAGCAGTTACTCTGGGACAGGGATGGGCGAGCAGTACTTC. It yields the protein CASSYSGTGMGEQYF.

This chain uses TRBV5-8 with TRBJ1-5; D is uncertain. The CDR3 extends over 13 amino acids. V was cut by 0 bases and J by 3 bases, with 4 bases left in between. Germline CDR1 and CDR2: SGHTS and YDEGEE. The CDR3 protein is CASSLGDNQPQHF. The CDR3 DNA follows: TGTGCCAGCAGCTTGGGCGACAATCAGCCCCAGCATTTT.

The V gene is TRBV11-2, the J gene TRBJ2-7; no reliable D call. CDR1 and CDR2 from the germline V gene are SGHAT and FQNNGV. The CDR3 sequence is 15 residues long. V dropped 0 bases and J dropped 0 bases, with 9 bases sitting between them. The CDR3 DNA reads TGTGCCAGCAGCTTAGATGCCTGGAGCTCCTACGAGCAGTACTTC. The encoded protein is CASSLDAWSSYEQYF.

V is TRBV4-3 and J is TRBJ2-7; perhaps TRBD1 as D (5 bases). CDR1 and CDR2 from the germline V gene are LGHNA and YSLEER. The CDR3 runs to 14 residues. Trimming cost V 1 base and J 3 bases, with 10 bases left between them. CDR3: CASSQGLDNYEQYF. The CDR3 DNA follows: TGCGCCAGCAGCCAAGGACTGGACAACTACGAGCAGTACTTC.

The genes are TRBV11-1 and TRBJ1-1, with TRBD1 matching over 9 bases. The V and J ends lost 2 bases and 0 bases, in that order; junction bases with no gene match: 10. Germline CDR1 SGHAT, CDR2 FQDESV (reference sequence). The CDR3 runs to 18 residues. The DNA for the CDR3 is TGTGCCAGCAGCTTATATGGTACAGGGGGCACGGTGAACACTGAAGCTTTCTTT. Translating gives CASSLYGTGGTVNTEAFF.

The chain employs TRBV19 and TRBJ2-3; 8 bases agree with TRBD2. J gave up 3 bases and V 4 bases, and 6 bases lay outside the gene matches. The CDR3 covers 15 residues. CDR1 is LNHDA and CDR2 is SQIVND in the germline V gene (reference sequence). The CDR3 sequence is CASSRASGQTDTQYF. CDR3 nucleotide sequence: TGTGCCAGTAGTAGGGCTAGCGGGCAGACAGATACGCAGTATTTT.

The rearrangement links TRBV5-4 to TRBJ1-2; D may be TRBD1 (5 bases). The V gene's germline CDR1 is SGHNT and CDR2 YYREEE (reference sequence). The length of the CDR3 is 13 residues. With 0 bases removed from V and 6 bases from J, the gap between germline ends came to 9 bases. The CDR3 DNA follows: TGTGCCAGCAGCTTGGCCAGGGATCATGGCTACACCTTC. It specifies CASSLARDHGYTF.

This clone has just one count. The rearrangement links TRBV18 to TRBJ2-7; D remains unclear. Germline values: CDR1 KGHSH, CDR2 LQKENI. V was clipped by 2 bases and J by 1 base, with 9 bases between them. The CDR3 contains 14 residues. The DNA of the CDR3 is TGTGCCAGCTCACCAGATTCTAGGTCCTACGAGCAGTACTTC. It is translated as CASSPDSRSYEQYF.

The V gene is TRBV4-2, the J gene TRBJ1-2; 7 bases match TRBD1. This CDR3 spans 17 amino acids. The junction had 10 bases not matched to a gene; V was cut back by 1 base and J by 2 bases. Looked up from germline, CDR1 is LGHNA and CDR2 is YNFKEQ. The CDR3 DNA sequence: TGTGCCAGCAGCCAAGGGCGTCGGGACAGTTTAAACTATGGCTACACCTTC. This gives the protein CASSQGRRDSLNYGYTF.

This clone has only a few counts. This chain connects TRBV16 to TRBJ1-2; no clear D. The germline V and J ends were trimmed by 4 bases and 3 bases, with 12 bases remaining between them. CDR3 length: 14 residues. The germline CDR1 and CDR2 sequences are KGHSY and FQNENV. DNA for the CDR3: TGTGCCAGCAGCCGCCTCAGGAATTACTATGGCTACACCTTC. It yields the protein CASSRLRNYYGYTF. Full variable domain (rest looked up from reference TRBV16 and TRBJ1-2): GEEVAQTPKHLVRGEGQKAKLYCAPIKGHSYVFWYQQVLKNEFKFLISFQNENVFDETGMPKERFSAKCLPNSPCSLEIQATKLEDSAVYFCASSRLRNYYGYTFGSGTRLTVV.

This clone appeared once. V and J are TRBV18 and TRBJ1-2; a possible D gene is TRBD1 (5 bases). Germline V gene sequence: CDR1 KGHSH, CDR2 LQKENI. The CDR3 extends over 13 amino acids. V gave up 3 bases and J gave up 4 bases, with 9 bases separating them. The CDR3 reads CASSPLQGYGYTF. DNA of the CDR3: TGTGCCAGCTCACCCCTCCAGGGCTATGGCTACACCTTC.

The V gene is TRBV5-4, the J gene TRBJ1-1; D not resolved. The V end was cut by 4 bases, the J end by 1 base, with 11 bases between. This CDR3 has 14 residues. Germline-derived CDR1 and CDR2 are SGHNT and YYREEE (reference sequence). The CDR3 DNA sequence: TGTGCCAGCAGCCCGGGGATGCGGAACACTGAAGCTTTCTTT. As protein: CASSPGMRNTEAFF. Variable domain in full (rest from reference TRBV5-4 and TRBJ1-1): ETGVTQSPTHLIKTRGQQVTLRCSSQSGHNTVSWYQQALGQGPQFIFQYYREEENGRGNFPPRFSGLQFPNYSSELNVNALELDDSALYLCASSPGMRNTEAFFGQGTRLTVV.